The 17 T cell receptor beta chains below all came from one sample that was sequenced in a study of cytomegalovirus exposure and HLA in healthy donors. The PCR made use of 60 Vbeta and 13 Jbeta primers. Sequencing was performed with immunoSEQ multiplex PCR; in TCRdb, only in-frame clones are kept and a portion is missing. In the table there are fewer than 200,000 clones, over 60% of which are singletons. Sequences were obtained from PBMCs. The receptors stem from a female donor in good health and CMV-seronegative.

The chain joins TRBV9 to TRBJ2-2, with a possible D match to TRBD2 (6 bases). Between the trimmed V and J ends, which lost 0 bases and 2 bases, there was a span of 8 bases. CDR1 is SGDLS and CDR2 is YYNGEE in the germline V gene. The CDR3 sequence is 15 residues long. The CDR3 region is CASSVVADNTGELFF. CDR3 nucleotide sequence: TGTGCCAGCAGCGTAGTAGCGGATAACACCGGGGAGCTGTTTTTT.

This clone was observed once. V is TRBV27 and J is TRBJ2-2; 8 positions agree with TRBD1. The ends lost 6 bases at V and 6 bases at J; junction bases unmatched: 12. The CDR3 length is 16 residues. CDR1 is MNHEY and CDR2 is SMNVEV in the germline V gene (reference sequence). In DNA, the CDR3 is TGTGCCAGCAGGCCCCCCAGGGGGCTGGGGTCCGGGGAGCTGTTTTTT. Its translation is CASRPPRGLGSGELFF.

The V call is TRBV4-1, the J call TRBJ2-2; 8 bases are shared with TRBD2. Germline V gives CDR1 MGHRA, CDR2 YSYEKL. This CDR3 is 14 amino acids long. Trimming removed 1 base from V and 13 bases from J; junction bases left unmatched: 8. The CDR3 nucleotides are TGCGCCAGCAGCCAAGTTGGGCGGGGGGCCGGGCTGTTTTTT. It specifies CASSQVGRGAGLFF.

The chain links TRBV7-2 to TRBJ1-5; the D gene is possibly TRBD1 (5 bases). This CDR3 has 15 residues. From germline, CDR1 is SGHTA and CDR2 FQGNSA. Trimming removed 5 bases from V and 5 bases from J, with 16 bases in between. The CDR3 region has the DNA TGTGCCAGCAGCCCTCGAGCAGGGCTTTATCAGCCCCAGCATTTT. Protein: CASSPRAGLYQPQHF.

The CDR3 reads CASSYRTSGSYNEQFF. CDR3 in DNA: TGTGCCAGCAGTTACAGGACTTCTGGCTCCTACAATGAGCAGTTCTTC. This chain links TRBV6-5 with TRBJ2-1; TRBD2 is a possible D gene (5 bases). V lost 2 bases and J lost 0, with 11 bases in between. This CDR3 contains 16 residues. The V gene's germline CDR1 is MNHEY and CDR2 SVGAGI.

The chain joins TRBV2 to TRBJ1-2; the match to TRBD1 covers 11 bases. CDR1 and CDR2 (germline): SNHLY, FYNNEI. The CDR3 length is 15 residues. The V gene end was trimmed by 6 bases and the J gene end by 0 bases; junction bases not matched to a gene: 3. CDR3 amino acids: CASSRDRGANYGYTF. The CDR3 DNA is TGTGCCAGCAGCCGGGACAGGGGGGCTAACTATGGCTACACCTTC.

Points on this clone: The junction does not match germline at one end; this may be a read error. The rearrangement links TRBV7-2 to TRBJ2-5, with D possibly being TRBD2 (6 bases). This CDR3 spans 12 amino acids. From germline, CDR1 is SGHTA and CDR2 FQGNSA. As DNA, the CDR3 is TGTGCCGGCAGCTATGCGGGGGAGACCCAGTACTTC. It is translated as CAGSYAGETQYF.

The chain employs TRBV9 and TRBJ1-2; 7 bases match TRBD1. J was trimmed by 6 bases and V by 3 bases; bases with no gene match: 11. CDR1 is SGDLS, CDR2 YYNGEE, per germline. This CDR3 has 15 amino acids. CDR3 DNA: TGTGCCAGCAGCGGTGACAGGGCCTTACTTCATGGCTACACCTTC. The encoded protein is CASSGDRALLHGYTF.

V usage is TRBV9 and J usage is TRBJ1-1, with D perhaps TRBD1 (5 bases). CDR1 is SGDLS and CDR2 is YYNGEE in the germline V gene. The ends were cut back, 0 bases at V and 6 bases at J, with 15 bases in the middle. There are 15 residues in the CDR3. CDR3: CASSVEGRGSSEAFF. The CDR3 DNA is TGTGCCAGCAGCGTAGAGGGAAGGGGTTCGTCTGAAGCTTTCTTT.

The V and J genes are TRBV7-2 and TRBJ2-5, with 12 bases that match TRBD2. Germline CDR1 is SGHTA and CDR2 is FQGNSA. J lost 2 bases, V lost 1 base, and 5 bases had no gene match. This CDR3 comprises 17 residues. CDR3: CASSLGLAGVIQETQYF. For the CDR3, the DNA is TGTGCCAGCAGCTTAGGACTAGCGGGAGTGATACAAGAGACCCAGTACTTC.

The chain recombines TRBV29-1 with TRBJ2-1; 9 bases align to TRBD2. CDR3 length equals 13 residues. Germline CDR1 SQVTM, CDR2 ANQGSEA. The V gene end was trimmed by 4 bases and the J gene end by 9 bases; junction bases not matched to a gene: 7. Here the CDR3 reads CSVARTSEVEQFF. DNA for the CDR3: TGCAGCGTTGCACGGACTAGCGAGGTTGAGCAGTTCTTC.

V and J are TRBV2 and TRBJ2-7; D not resolved. This CDR3 comprises 12 residues. Trimming cost V 5 bases and J 5 bases, with 10 bases left between them. Germline V gene sequence: CDR1 SNHLY, CDR2 FYNNEI. The CDR3 is CASSPDFNEQYF. The CDR3 nucleotides read TGTGCCAGCAGTCCCGACTTTAACGAGCAGTACTTC.

The chain joins TRBV9 to TRBJ2-3; 12 nucleotides align to TRBD1. V lost 0 bases to trimming and J lost 4 bases; unmatched junction nucleotides: 3. This CDR3 contains 16 residues. Germline V CDR1 and CDR2: SGDLS, YYNGEE. The CDR3 is CASSVGGTGGPDTQYF. In DNA form, the CDR3 reads TGTGCCAGCAGCGTAGGTGGGACAGGGGGCCCAGATACGCAGTATTTT. Together with reference TRBV9 and TRBJ2-3, the CDR3 gives the full variable domain: DSGVTQTPKHLITATGQRVTLRCSPRSGDLSVYWYQQSLDQGLQFLIQYYNGEERAKGNILERFSAQQFPDLHSELNLSSLELGDSALYFCASSVGGTGGPDTQYFGPGTRLTVL.

This clone appeared a few times. The gene calls are TRBV5-8 and TRBJ1-2; TRBD1 agrees at 9 bases. This CDR3 spans 15 amino acids. Germline V gives CDR1 SGHTS, CDR2 YDEGEE. J gave up 5 bases and V 0 bases, and 5 bases lay outside the gene matches. CDR3 in amino acids: CASSLAPGQGYGYTF. The CDR3 DNA is TGTGCCAGCAGCTTGGCCCCGGGACAGGGATATGGCTACACCTTC.

On this clone: Sequence at one end of the junction differs from germline and may be a read error. The rearrangement joins TRBV5-6 to TRBJ2-6, with D perhaps matching TRBD1 (5 bases). CDR1 SGHDT and CDR2 YYEEEE come from the germline V gene. The length of the CDR3 is 13 residues. The CDR3 nucleotides read TGTGCCAGCCGGAACTCTGGGGCCAACGGCCTGACTTTC. It yields the protein CASRNSGANGLTF.

The chain uses TRBV19 and TRBJ1-5; TRBD1 is a possible D gene (5 bases). CDR3 length: 15 residues. The germline V gene has CDR1 LNHDA and CDR2 SQIVND (reference sequence). Trimming shortened V by 3 bases and J by 6 bases, and 15 bases separated the two germline ends. CDR3: CASSIPAGLVQPQHF. CDR3 nucleotides: TGTGCCAGTAGTATTCCGGCAGGGCTTGTTCAGCCCCAGCATTTT.

This chain uses TRBV27 with TRBJ2-1; TRBD2 matches 9 bases. J was trimmed by 7 bases and V by 4 bases; bases with no gene match: 17. The length of the CDR3 is 18 residues. Per the germline V gene, CDR1 is MNHEY and CDR2 is SMNVEV (reference sequence). CDR3 coding DNA: TGTGCCAGCAGTTCCCTTTGGAATTTAGCGGGGGCCACTAATGAGCAGTTCTTC. It is translated as CASSSLWNLAGATNEQFF.